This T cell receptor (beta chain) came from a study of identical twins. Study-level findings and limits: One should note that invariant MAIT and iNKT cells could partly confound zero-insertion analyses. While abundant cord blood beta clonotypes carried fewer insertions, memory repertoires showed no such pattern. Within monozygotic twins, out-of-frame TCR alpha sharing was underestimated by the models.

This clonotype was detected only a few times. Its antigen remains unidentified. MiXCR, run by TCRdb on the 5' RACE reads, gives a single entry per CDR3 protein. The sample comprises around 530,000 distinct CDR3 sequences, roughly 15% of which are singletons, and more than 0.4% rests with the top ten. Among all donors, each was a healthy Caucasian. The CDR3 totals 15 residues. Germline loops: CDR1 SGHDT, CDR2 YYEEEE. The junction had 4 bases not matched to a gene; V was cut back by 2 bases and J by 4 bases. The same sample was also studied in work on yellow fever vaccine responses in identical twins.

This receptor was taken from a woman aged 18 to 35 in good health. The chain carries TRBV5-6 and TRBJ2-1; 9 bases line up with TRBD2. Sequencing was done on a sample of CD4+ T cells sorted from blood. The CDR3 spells CASSFRSGRYNEQFF. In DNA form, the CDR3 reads TGTGCCAGCAGCTTCCGTAGCGGGAGATACAATGAGCAGTTCTTC.